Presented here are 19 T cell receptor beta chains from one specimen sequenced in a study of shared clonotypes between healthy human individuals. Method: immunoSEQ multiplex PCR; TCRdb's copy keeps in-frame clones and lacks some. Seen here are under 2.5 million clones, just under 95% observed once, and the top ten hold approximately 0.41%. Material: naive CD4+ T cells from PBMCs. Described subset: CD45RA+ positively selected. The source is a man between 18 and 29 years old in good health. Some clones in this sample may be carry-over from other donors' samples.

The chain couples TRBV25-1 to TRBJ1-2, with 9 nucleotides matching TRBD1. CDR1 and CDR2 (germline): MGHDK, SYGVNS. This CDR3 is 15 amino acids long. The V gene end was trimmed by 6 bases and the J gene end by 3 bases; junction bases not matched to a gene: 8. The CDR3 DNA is TGTGCCAGCAGGGGACAGGGCTCGGGGGACTATGGCTACACCTTC. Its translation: CASRGQGSGDYGYTF.

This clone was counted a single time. The CDR3 spells CASSLRAVKGSEQYF. The DNA of the CDR3 is TGTGCCAGCAGTTTACGGGCAGTTAAAGGGTCCGAGCAGTACTTC. V usage is TRBV28 and J usage is TRBJ2-7; D gene ambiguous. The germline gives CDR1 MDHEN, CDR2 SYDVKM. CDR3 length equals 15 residues. Trimming removed 2 bases at V and 6 bases at J, with 17 bases between.

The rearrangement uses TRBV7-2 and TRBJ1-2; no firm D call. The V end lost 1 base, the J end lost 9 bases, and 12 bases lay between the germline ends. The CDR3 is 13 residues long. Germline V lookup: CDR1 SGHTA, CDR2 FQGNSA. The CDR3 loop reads CASSLGGSVRYTF. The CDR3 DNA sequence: TGTGCCAGCAGCTTAGGTGGGTCGGTCCGCTACACCTTC.

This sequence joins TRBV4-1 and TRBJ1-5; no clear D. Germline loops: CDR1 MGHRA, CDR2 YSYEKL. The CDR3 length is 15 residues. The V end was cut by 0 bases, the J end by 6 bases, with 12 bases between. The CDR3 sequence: CASSQEEFRSQPQHF. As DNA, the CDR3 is TGCGCCAGCAGCCAAGAAGAGTTCCGGAGTCAGCCCCAGCATTTT.

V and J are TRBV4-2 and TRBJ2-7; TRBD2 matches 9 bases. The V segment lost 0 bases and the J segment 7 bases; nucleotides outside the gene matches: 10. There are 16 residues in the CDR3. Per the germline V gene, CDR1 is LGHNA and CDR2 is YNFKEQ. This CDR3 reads CASSQDASGKAWEQYF. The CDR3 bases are TGTGCCAGCAGCCAAGATGCTAGCGGGAAAGCATGGGAGCAGTACTTC.

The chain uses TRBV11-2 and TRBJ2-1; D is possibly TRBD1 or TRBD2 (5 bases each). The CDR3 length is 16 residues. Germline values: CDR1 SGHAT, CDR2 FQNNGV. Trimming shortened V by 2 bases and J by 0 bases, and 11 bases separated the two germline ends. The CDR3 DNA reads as TGTGCCAGCAGCTTATCCGGGACCTCCTCCTACAATGAGCAGTTCTTC. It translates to CASSLSGTSSYNEQFF.

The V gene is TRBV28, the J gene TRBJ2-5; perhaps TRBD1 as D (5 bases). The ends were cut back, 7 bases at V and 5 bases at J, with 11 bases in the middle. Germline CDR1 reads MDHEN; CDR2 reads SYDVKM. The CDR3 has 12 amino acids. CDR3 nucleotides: TGTGCCAGCAATAGGGGTAGGGAGACCCAGTACTTC. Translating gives CASNRGRETQYF. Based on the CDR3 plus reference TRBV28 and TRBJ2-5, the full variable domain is DVKVTQSSRYLVKRTGEKVFLECVQDMDHENMFWYRQDPGLGLRLIYFSYDVKMKEKGDIPEGYSVSREKKERFSLILESASTNQTSMYLCASNRGRETQYFGPGTRLLVL.

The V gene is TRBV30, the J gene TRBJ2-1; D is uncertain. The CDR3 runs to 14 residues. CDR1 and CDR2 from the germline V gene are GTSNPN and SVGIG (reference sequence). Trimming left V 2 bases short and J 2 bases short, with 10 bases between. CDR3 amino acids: CAWSINGAYNEQFF. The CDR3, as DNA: TGTGCCTGGAGTATAAATGGGGCCTACAATGAGCAGTTCTTC.

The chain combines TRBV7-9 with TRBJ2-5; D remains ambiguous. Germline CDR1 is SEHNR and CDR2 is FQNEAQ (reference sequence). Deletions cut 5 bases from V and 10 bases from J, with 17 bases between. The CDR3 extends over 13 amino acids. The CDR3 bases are TGTGCCAGCAGCCCCGCCTCGGCAGAGCGCCAGTACTTC. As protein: CASSPASAERQYF.

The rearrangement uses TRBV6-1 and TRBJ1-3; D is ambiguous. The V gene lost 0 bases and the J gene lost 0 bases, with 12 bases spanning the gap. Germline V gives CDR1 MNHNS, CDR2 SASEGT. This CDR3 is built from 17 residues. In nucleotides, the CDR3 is TGTGCCAGCAGTGAAGCATGGGGTCTGGGCTCTGGAAACACCATATATTTT. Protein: CASSEAWGLGSGNTIYF.

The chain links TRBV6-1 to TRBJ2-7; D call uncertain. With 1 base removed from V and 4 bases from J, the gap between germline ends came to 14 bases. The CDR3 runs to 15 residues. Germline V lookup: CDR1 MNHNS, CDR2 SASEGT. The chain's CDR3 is CASSEVGDTDYEQYF. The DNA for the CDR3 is TGTGCCAGCAGTGAAGTTGGTGACACAGATTACGAGCAGTACTTC.

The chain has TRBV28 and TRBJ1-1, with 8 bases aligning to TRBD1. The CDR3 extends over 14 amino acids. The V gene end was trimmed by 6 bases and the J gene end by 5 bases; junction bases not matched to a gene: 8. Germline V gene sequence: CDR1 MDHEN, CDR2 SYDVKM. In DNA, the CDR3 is TGTGCCAGCAGGGCCAGGGGGCTTGGGACTGAAGCTTTCTTT. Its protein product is CASRARGLGTEAFF.

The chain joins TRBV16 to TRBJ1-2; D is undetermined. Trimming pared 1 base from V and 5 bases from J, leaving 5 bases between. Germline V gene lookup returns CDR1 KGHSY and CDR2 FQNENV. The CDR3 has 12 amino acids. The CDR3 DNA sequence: TGTGCCAGCAGCCAATACGAGTATGGCTACACCTTC. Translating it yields CASSQYEYGYTF.

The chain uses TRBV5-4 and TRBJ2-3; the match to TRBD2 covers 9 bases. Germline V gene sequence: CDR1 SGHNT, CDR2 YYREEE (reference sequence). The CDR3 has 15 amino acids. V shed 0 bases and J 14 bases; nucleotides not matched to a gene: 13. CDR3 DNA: TGTGCCAGCAGCTTGGAGGGCGGGAGGGCCGGGTATGGGTATTTT. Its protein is CASSLEGGRAGYGYF.

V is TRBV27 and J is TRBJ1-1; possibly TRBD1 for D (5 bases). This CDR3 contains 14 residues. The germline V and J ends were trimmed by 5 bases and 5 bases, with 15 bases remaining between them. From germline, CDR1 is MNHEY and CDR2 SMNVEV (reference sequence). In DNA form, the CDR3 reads TGTGCCAGCAGTACGGGACCGATGGGAACTGAAGCTTTCTTT. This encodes CASSTGPMGTEAFF.

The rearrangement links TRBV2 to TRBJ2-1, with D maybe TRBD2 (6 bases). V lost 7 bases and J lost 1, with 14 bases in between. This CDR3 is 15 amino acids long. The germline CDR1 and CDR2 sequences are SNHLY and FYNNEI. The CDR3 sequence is CASTSLRESYNEQFF. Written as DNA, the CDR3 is TGTGCCAGCACCAGCCTCCGGGAGTCCTACAATGAGCAGTTCTTC.

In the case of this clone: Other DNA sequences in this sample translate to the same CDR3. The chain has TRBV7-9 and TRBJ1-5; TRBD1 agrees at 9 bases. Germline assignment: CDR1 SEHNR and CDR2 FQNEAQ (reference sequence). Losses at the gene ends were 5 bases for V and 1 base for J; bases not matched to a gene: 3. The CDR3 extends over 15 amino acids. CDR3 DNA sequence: TGTGCCAGCAGCGACGGACAGGGGAGCAATCAGCCCCAGCATTTT. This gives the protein CASSDGQGSNQPQHF.

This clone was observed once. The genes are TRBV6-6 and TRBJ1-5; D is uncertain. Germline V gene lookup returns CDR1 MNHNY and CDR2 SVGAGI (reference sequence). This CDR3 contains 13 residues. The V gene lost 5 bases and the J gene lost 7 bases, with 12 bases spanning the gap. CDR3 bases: TGTGCCAGCAGTCCCACCGGACGACAGCCCCAGCATTTT. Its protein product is CASSPTGRQPQHF.

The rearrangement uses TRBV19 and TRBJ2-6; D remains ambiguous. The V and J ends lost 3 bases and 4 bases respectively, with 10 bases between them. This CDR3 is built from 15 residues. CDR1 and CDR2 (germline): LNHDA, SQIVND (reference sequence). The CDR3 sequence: CASSMLGAGANVLTF. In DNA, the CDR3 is TGTGCCAGTAGTATGTTGGGTGCAGGGGCCAACGTCCTGACTTTC. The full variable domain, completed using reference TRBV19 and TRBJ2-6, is DGGITQSPKYLFRKEGQNVTLSCEQNLNHDAMYWYRQDPGQGLRLIYYSQIVNDFQKGDIAEGYSVSREKKESFPLTVTSAQKNPTAFYLCASSMLGAGANVLTFGAGSRLTVL.